Described below is a single TCR beta chain sequence and its context. These data are taken from a study of pediatric ulcerative colitis. Produced via immunoSEQ multiplex PCR; TCRdb's table is partial and in-frame only. Among 64,000 or so clones listed, 70% to 80% were seen once. This CDR3 comprises 16 residues. In germline, CDR1 is SGHVS, CDR2 FQNEAQ. V shed 5 bases and J shed 3 bases, with 19 bases lying between them. This receptor was obtained from a boy younger than 18 with moderate ulcerative colitis. The sequenced sample consisted of blood. This chain uses TRBV7-8 with TRBJ2-5, with D perhaps TRBD2 (6 bases). CDR3 nucleotides: TGTGCCAGCAGCCTGTGGGGGAGCAGGGAGGAAGAGACCCAGTACTTC. It translates to CASSLWGSREEETQYF.